A selection of T cell receptor beta chains follows, all from one sample in a study of regulatory T cells in long-lasting Graves disease. TCRdb reprocessed the multiplex PCR reads with MiXCR, giving one entry per CDR3 protein. The table shows under 300,000 distinct CDR3 sequences, with 20% occurring only once. Sequencing used peripheral blood mononuclear cells (PBMCs), obtained at new diagnosis, from a patient treated with antithyroid drugs. Every receptor here comes from a female donor with Graves disease. Each CDR3 is given with its conserved first and last residue. Expanded clones are given a class, and other clones once, few, many or no size at all.

j_call v_call clone_size cdr3_aa
TRBJ2-3 TRBV15 NA CAMKGPHITDTQYF
TRBJ2-7 TRBV19 NA CASSLQTGGSFYEQYF
TRBJ2-2 TRBV28 NA CASSRSGVGAGELFF
TRBJ2-7 TRBV20-1 many CSARGWDNSYEQYF
TRBJ2-1 TRBV2 many CASSEADGLAGYNEQFF
TRBJ2-1 TRBV19 many CASRPTGTGANEQFF
TRBJ2-5 TRBV28 many CASSYAQGFRETQYF
TRBJ2-2 TRBV7-8 many CASSLAGLNTGELFF
TRBJ2-1 TRBV6-1 many CASGEVGYNEQFF
TRBJ2-5 TRBV7-9 many CASSLSSETQYF
TRBJ2-2 TRBV20-1 many CSASFKDTGELFF
TRBJ1-3 TRBV18 many CASSPPLTSGNTIYF
TRBJ2-4 TRBV7-2 many CASSLGGSDIQYF
TRBJ2-1 TRBV7-6 few CASSPGTSGVWQFF
TRBJ2-7 TRBV27 many CASTSRRTSANYEQYF
TRBJ2-1 TRBV14 many CASSQRGRFNEQFF
TRBJ1-1 TRBV5-1 many CASSLQNTEAFF
TRBJ2-3 TRBV6-5 many CASSYRGPSTDTQYF
TRBJ2-3 TRBV7-2 few CASSSRRAADTQYF
TRBJ2-5 TRBV29-1 many CSVEAAATQYF
TRBJ2-3 TRBV20-1 many CSASSWAGQGGGTDTQYF
TRBJ1-4 TRBV20-1 many CSASVRSTNEKLFF
TRBJ2-5 TRBV5-1 NA CASSLGPGGGETQYF
TRBJ2-3 TRBV20-1 NA CSAVWGQGGFTDTQYF
TRBJ1-1 TRBV9 many CASSVGTANTEAFF
TRBJ2-7 TRBV20-1 many CSARDEDNPYEQYF
TRBJ2-2 TRBV5-1 NA CASTSQTSGPNTGELFF
TRBJ2-3 TRBV7-2 once CASSLGLAGVVSDTQYF
TRBJ2-7 TRBV5-5 few CASSSVAGSLLEQYF
TRBJ1-2 TRBV28 NA CASSLWRGQVGYTF
TRBJ2-5 TRBV20-1 many CSAVMAGGRETQYF
TRBJ2-7 TRBV6-1 NA CASSQGVRFEQYF
TRBJ2-5 TRBV7-2 NA CASSFAGLPQETQYF
TRBJ2-3 TRBV9 many CASSLSGRASTDTQYF
TRBJ1-2 TRBV5-5 many CASSLARGGGNYGYTF
TRBJ1-6 TRBV20-1 many CSARGAGRSSYNSPLHF
TRBJ2-5 TRBV9 many CASSRESQGSETQYF
TRBJ2-7 TRBV10-3 many CAITETSAGYEQYF
TRBJ2-7 TRBV30 many CAWSPGTSGEQYF
TRBJ2-2 TRBV5-1 many CASSRSRSNTGELFF
TRBJ2-7 TRBV12-3/TRBV12-4 many CASTMGHLSYEQYF
TRBJ1-2 TRBV19 many CASSPAIPYYGYTF
TRBJ2-1 TRBV30 many CAWEIRGRPKFF
TRBJ1-2 TRBV7-9 few CANSREDYGYTF
TRBJ2-3 TRBV20-1 once CSARGLAGAHTQYF
TRBJ2-3 TRBV7-3 many CASRKGTASTDTQYF
TRBJ1-3 TRBV20-1 many CSAAKSGTGSGNTIYF
TRBJ2-5 TRBV19 many CATKGDSGRETQYF
TRBJ2-3 TRBV7-2 many CASSLQGSDTQYF
TRBJ1-2 TRBV28 many CASSFQGQTYGYTF
TRBJ2-1 TRBV10-1 many CASSPVAGGYNEQFF
TRBJ2-5 TRBV7-2 NA CASSSTGTSGGAPETQYF
TRBJ2-6 TRBV20-1 many CSAPSGANVLTF
TRBJ2-1 TRBV9 NA CASSLRWAGMINEQFF
TRBJ1-5 TRBV7-9 few CASSKEEANQPQHF
TRBJ2-2 TRBV7-3 many CASSLKGRSSELFF
TRBJ2-3 TRBV5-1 many CASSLTGFHTDTQYF
TRBJ2-3 TRBV3-1 once CASSQSDWSSGNGADTQYF
TRBJ2-3 TRBV7-3 many CASSSQGPTDTQYF